These T cell receptor beta chains were read from a single sample in a study of early T cells in non-severe SARS-CoV-2 infection. TCRdb used MiXCR to reprocess the 5' RACE reads, holding one entry per CDR3 protein. The profile covers tens of thousands of distinct CDR3 sequences, with roughly 5.4% appearing a single time and roughly 5.2% taken by the ten largest. The starting material was whole blood, obtained at baseline. All receptors come from an adult who was a healthcare worker with PCR-confirmed SARS-CoV-2 infection or an uninfected control (not recorded which). Both conserved end residues are part of each CDR3. A D gene is named only where the DNA matches it firmly. A row's size may be missing; if present it is once, few, many or a size class.

>TRBJ2-3|many|TRBV7-2|TRBD2
TGTGCCAGCAGCGCTCAAATCACTAGCGGGAGAACAGATACGCAGTATTTT
CASSAQITSGRTDTQYF
>TRBJ2-5|many|TRBV11-3|.
TGTGCCAGCAGCTTCCGCCCCCAAGAGACCCAGTACTTC
CASSFRPQETQYF
>TRBJ1-1|many|TRBV20-1|.
TGCAGTGCTAGAGGGGGGAACAGGAACACTGAAGCTTTCTTT
CSARGGNRNTEAFF
>TRBJ2-1|many|TRBV19|TRBD2
TGTGCCAGTAGTGGTATCTCAGCGGGAGGGCATTCTGAGCAGTTCTTC
CASSGISAGGHSEQFF
>TRBJ1-1|few|TRBV11-2|TRBD1
TGTGCCAGCAGCTTAACACAGGGGAAAGCTTTCTTT
CASSLTQGKAFF
>TRBJ2-1|many|TRBV6-4|TRBD2
TGTGCCAGCAGTGACGCTAGCGGGAGTGACTACAATGAGCAGTTCTTC
CASSDASGSDYNEQFF
>TRBJ2-3|few|TRBV29-1|.
TGCAGCGTTGCGGACAGCACAGATACGCAGTATTTT
CSVADSTDTQYF
>TRBJ2-6|many|TRBV11-2|.
TGTGCCAGCAGCTTAGCCGTATCTGGGGCCAACGTCCTGACTTTC
CASSLAVSGANVLTF
>TRBJ2-2|few|TRBV6-9|TRBD1
TGTGCCAGCAGTCTAAAACGGACAGGGAGGAGCGCCGGGGAGCTGTTTTTT
CASSLKRTGRSAGELFF
>TRBJ2-1|many|TRBV30|TRBD2
TGTGCCTGTTTCACTAGCGGGAGATCCTATGAGCAGTTCTTC
CACFTSGRSYEQFF
>TRBJ2-3|.|TRBV28|TRBD1
TGTGCCAGCAGTTTGGGACAGGGCTCCACAGATACGCAGTATTTT
CASSLGQGSTDTQYF
>TRBJ2-1|many|TRBV19|TRBD2
TGTGCCAGTAGTATCGGACATAGCGGGAGTTACAATGAGCAGTTCTTC
CASSIGHSGSYNEQFF
>TRBJ2-1|many|TRBV10-3|.
TGTGCCACGAAGACTCCGAACAATGAGCAGTTCTTC
CATKTPNNEQFF
>TRBJ2-1|many|TRBV19|TRBD1
TGTGCCAGTAAGGATGGGACAGGGGCCAATGAGCAGTTCTTC
CASKDGTGANEQFF
>TRBJ2-5|many|TRBV29-1|.
TGCAGCGTTGAAGAACTCGAGACCCAGTACTTC
CSVEELETQYF
>TRBJ1-2|many|TRBV28|.
TGTGCCAGCAGTCTACTCGGGACGGGGGATCGAGTCACCTTC
CASSLLGTGDRVTF
>TRBJ2-5|many|TRBV5-4|.
TGTGCCAGCAGCTTGGGAGCCGCCGGGGAGACCCAGTACTTC
CASSLGAAGETQYF
>TRBJ2-7|many|TRBV13|TRBD2
TGTGCCAGCAGCTCTCCGGGACTAGCGGGAGGGCCGTCCTACGAGCAGTACTTC
CASSSPGLAGGPSYEQYF
>TRBJ1-4|few|TRBV9|.
TGTGCCAGCAGCCCGTACAGGGATTTGAGGGAAAAACTGTTTTTT
CASSPYRDLREKLFF
>TRBJ2-7|few|TRBV7-8|.
TGTGCCAGCAGGCCGGACTTGGGGACGGTCTACGAGCAGTACTTC
CASRPDLGTVYEQYF
>TRBJ2-7|many|TRBV15|.
TGTGCCACCAGCACCGGGGACCGTACCAAATCCGAGCAGTACTTC
CATSTGDRTKSEQYF
>TRBJ2-7|many|TRBV4-1|TRBD2
TGCGCCAGCAGCCAAACGGGACTAGCGGGAGACGAGCAGTACTTC
CASSQTGLAGDEQYF
>TRBJ1-1|few|TRBV12-3/TRBV12-4|.
TGTGCCAGCAACGGACAGATGAACACTGAAGCTTTCTTT
CASNGQMNTEAFF
>TRBJ2-7|many|TRBV28|TRBD1
TGTGCCAGCAGTCCGACCGGGACAGGGGGCTACGAGCAGTACTTC
CASSPTGTGGYEQYF